This TCR beta chain derives from a study of blood T cell repertoires in COVID-19. Study-level information: Both acute and convalescent COVID-19 samples were obtained from the United States, Italy and Spain.

Profiled with immunoSEQ multiplex PCR; TCRdb holds only in-frame clones, not every one. The table shows about 39,000 clones, with about 80% occurring only once. CDR1 is MGHRA and CDR2 is YSYEKL in the germline V gene. The CDR3 totals 14 residues. Trimming removed 1 base from V and 3 bases from J, with 10 bases in between. The sample consisted of peripheral blood. J is TRBJ2-7 and V is TRBV4-1, with D possibly matching TRBD1 (5 bases). The TCR was taken from a man aged 50 or older with active or convalescent COVID-19. CDR3 sequence: CASSQGARDYEQYF. CDR3 nucleotides: TGCGCCAGCAGCCAAGGCGCCAGGGACTACGAGCAGTACTTC.